The present entry profiles one T cell receptor (beta chain) with its context. Its antigen is not yet known. No base qualities exist here, and no much larger clone lies one base off it. V is pruned by 0 bases and J by 2 bases, leaving 4 bases of the junction without a gene match. The germline V gene provides CDR1 SGDLS and CDR2 YYNGEE. From cysteine to phenylalanine, the CDR3 is 16 amino acids long. The retained sequence is limited to the CDR3, 48 bases, with the frame set at the first base. The meaning of the sample's time point label: blood at routine non-recurrence follow-up after resection. Without any cell sorting, TCR sequencing was performed on whole RNA extracted either from tumor and nontumor lung tissue or from cryopreserved PBMC samples. Only patients with enough RNA available from two or more tumor regions were chosen for TCR sequencing. The data originate from a study of spatial heterogeneity in lung cancer (dated by TCRdb to the late 2010s). With respect to the entire study: Donors were some 78 patients with early-stage, untreated non-small cell lung cancer from the lung TRACERx cohort. Follow-up PBMC samples were sequenced whenever the samples were available, and the median time to follow-up was roughly two years after resection. Beta-chain transcripts were consistently detected in greater numbers than alpha-chain transcripts, which likely reflects a higher abundance of beta-chain transcripts. In the raw uncorrected reads, each unique combination of TCR and UMI appeared more than ten times on average. In non-small cell lung cancer, the study made a quantitative comparison of TCR alpha and beta repertoires among multiple tumor regions, matched nontumor lung and blood. Nonsynonymous mutation counts, determined by whole-exome sequencing of tumor tissue, were related to features of the TCR repertoire. At surgery, hundreds of tumor regions, around 68 matched nontumor lung samples and some 54 PBMC samples were TCR-sequenced for both alpha and beta chains. What the research found in general, with its limitations: Confirming at a functional level the hypothesis that regional TCRs recognize regional mutations was considered to require additional single-cell paired TCR alpha and beta sequencing. Ubiquitous expanded tumor TCRs showed up in blood more often at tumor resection than at routine follow-up. Only approximately 13 patients were included in the comparisons of baseline and follow-up blood repertoires.

Libraries were built with 5' RACE. Instrument on record: NextSeq 500. To allow correction of PCR and sequencing errors, the TCR library protocol tagged every TCR cDNA molecule with a unique molecular identifier. As for the authors' bioinformatics: TCR identification, UMI-based error correction and CDR3 extraction were performed with Decombinator tools. Expanded TCRs were defined as those above a frequency of 2 per 1,000, corresponding to the top 1% of the tumor frequency distribution. Rényi diversity was computed with the R vegan package after subsampling each repertoire 100 times to 5,000 TCRs. CDR3 similarity networks were constructed using string-kernel similarity of amino acid triplets, with links drawn between CDR3s whose pairwise similarity was above 0.82. TCRdb reprocessed the public reads (quality trimming at Q25 with fastp, clone calling with MiXCR) and kept in-frame beta chains. Here each entry gathers all rows of one CDR3 protein and keeps the most common genes and DNA. For this entry, the V and J calls and clone size follow TCRdb and not the study's own pipeline. For this sample the table gives roughly 71,000 distinct CDR3 sequences, of which over 7% were detected only once. 1.9% of the sample belongs to the ten largest clones.

The TCR was taken from a female donor with early-stage non-small cell lung cancer. The V and J genes are TRBV9 and TRBJ2-1; 8 bases in the junction line up with TRBD2. Specimen: PBMCs, collected at follow-up. In nucleotide form, the sequence is TGTGCCAGCAGCGTAGTCGGGGGGGCTGCCTACAATGAGCAGTTCTTC. This yields the protein CASSVVGGAAYNEQFF.